Listed below are T cell receptor beta chains from one sample, sequenced in a study of T cell responses to AZD1222 COVID-19 vaccine. The assay was immunoSEQ multiplex PCR, and TCRdb's table has in-frame clones only and misses some. Here the sample spans approximately 90,000 clones, around 93% being singletons. Sequences were derived from peripheral blood, sampled on day 0 of AZD1222 vaccination. These receptors originate from an adult in good health. Each CDR3 is given with its conserved first and last residue. D genes are given only for firm matches. Only part of the rows carry a size: once, few, many, or a class if the clone is expanded.

V	D	size	J	CDR3	DNA
TRBV24-1	TRBD1	.	TRBJ2-2	CATSDRTGLTGELFF	TGTGCCACCAGTGATCGGACAGGTCTCACCGGGGAGCTGTTTTTT
TRBV5-4	.	.	TRBJ1-1	CASSLDGLGEEAFF	TGTGCCAGCAGCTTGGACGGTCTGGGGGAGGAAGCTTTCTTT
TRBV19	TRBD1	.	TRBJ2-2	CAVYRGFTGELFF	TGTGCCGTCTACAGGGGGTTCACCGGGGAGCTGTTTTTT
TRBV2	TRBD2	.	TRBJ2-5	CASSENALAEETQYF	TGTGCCAGCAGTGAAAACGCGCTAGCGGAAGAGACCCAGTACTTC
TRBV19	.	many	TRBJ2-7	CASSAPTVAYEQYF	TGTGCCAGTAGCGCTCCGACAGTGGCCTACGAGCAGTACTTC
TRBV28	.	.	TRBJ2-1	CASSSPGRGLGNEQFF	TGTGCCAGCAGTTCCCCCGGGAGGGGGCTGGGCAATGAGCAGTTCTTC
TRBV28	TRBD2	.	TRBJ2-1	CASSPGGLAGNNEQFF	TGTGCCAGCAGCCCCGGCGGACTAGCGGGTAACAATGAGCAGTTCTTC
TRBV11-1	.	.	TRBJ2-2	CASSLVQGFTGELFF	TGTGCCAGCAGCTTAGTACAGGGCTTCACCGGGGAGCTGTTTTTT
TRBV10-1	TRBD1	.	TRBJ1-1	CASSEAQGAAYTEAFF	TGCGCCAGCAGTGAGGCCCAGGGGGCGGCTTACACTGAAGCTTTCTTT
TRBV28	.	.	TRBJ2-7	CASRTGPYEQYF	TGTGCCAGCAGGACAGGACCCTACGAGCAGTACTTC
TRBV6-5	.	.	TRBJ1-2	CASSYGASQYGYTF	TGTGCCAGCAGTTACGGGGCCTCCCAATATGGCTACACCTTC
TRBV28	.	.	TRBJ2-7	CASSLGQGYEQYF	TGTGCCAGCAGTTTGGGACAAGGCTACGAGCAGTACTTC
TRBV7-9	.	.	TRBJ1-2	CASSSLGYREGVWNYGYTF	TGTGCCAGCAGCTCATTAGGTTACAGGGAAGGGGTATGGAACTATGGCTACACCTTC
TRBV6-5	TRBD1	.	TRBJ1-3	CASSPGGNGNTIYF	TGTGCCAGCAGTCCAGGGGGTAATGGAAACACCATATATTTT
TRBV19	TRBD1	.	TRBJ1-4	CASSTGGTGYEKLFF	TGTGCCAGTAGTACCGGAGGGACAGGATACGAAAAACTGTTTTTT
TRBV21-1	.	.	TRBJ1-1	CARDAGRNTEAFF	TGTGCCAGGGATGCAGGGAGGAACACTGAAGCTTTCTTT
TRBV7-3	.	.	TRBJ1-1	CASSLTPRNTEAFF	TGTGCCAGCAGCTTAACTCCCAGGAACACTGAAGCTTTCTTT
TRBV5-1	TRBD2	.	TRBJ2-3	CASTPAGGEGADTQYF	TGCGCCAGCACCCCCGCCGGGGGGGAAGGGGCAGATACGCAGTATTTT
TRBV6-5	.	.	TRBJ1-6	CASSYQGRDSPLHF	TGTGCCAGCAGTTACCAGGGGCGTGATTCACCCCTCCACTTT
TRBV5-1	TRBD1	.	TRBJ1-4	CASSLQGLYSEKLFF	TGCGCCAGCAGCTTACAGGGGCTCTACAGTGAAAAACTGTTTTTT
TRBV28	TRBD1	.	TRBJ2-7	CASRPGQGSEQYF	TGTGCCAGCAGGCCGGGACAGGGTAGCGAGCAGTACTTC
TRBV6-5	.	once	TRBJ2-5	CASTLSQGGETQYF	TGTGCCAGCACCCTATCACAGGGAGGGGAGACCCAGTACTTC
TRBV3-1/TRBV3-2	.	.	TRBJ2-7	CASSQDRLSSYEQYF	TGTGCCAGCAGCCAAGATCGACTTAGCTCCTACGAGCAGTACTTC
TRBV4-3	TRBD1	once	TRBJ1-6	CASSQARQGGSSYNSPLHF	TGCGCCAGCAGCCAAGCACGACAGGGTGGAAGCTCCTATAATTCACCCCTCCACTTT
TRBV28	TRBD2	.	TRBJ2-1	CASSSLLAGVSNEQFF	TGTGCCAGCAGTTCCCTCCTAGCGGGAGTCTCCAATGAGCAGTTCTTC
TRBV4-3	.	.	TRBJ2-3	CASSQDHLDTQYF	TGCGCCAGCAGCCAAGACCACTTGGATACGCAGTATTTT
TRBV5-6	.	few	TRBJ2-7	CASSTDVDYEQYF	TGTGCCAGCAGCACGGACGTAGATTACGAGCAGTACTTC
TRBV28	.	.	TRBJ1-5	CASSLQPQHF	TGTGCCAGCAGTTTGCAGCCCCAGCATTTT
TRBV7-3	.	few	TRBJ1-1	CASSLSRDGFTEAFF	TGTGCCAGCAGCTTGTCCCGGGACGGATTCACTGAAGCTTTCTTT
TRBV18	TRBD1	.	TRBJ1-1	CASSQGQGRTEAFF	TGTGCCAGCTCACAGGGACAGGGGAGGACTGAAGCTTTCTTT
TRBV27	TRBD2	.	TRBJ2-3	CASSRPGTSGGTDTQYF	TGTGCCAGCAGTCGACCCGGGACTAGCGGGGGCACAGATACGCAGTATTTT
TRBV28	.	.	TRBJ1-2	CASNVGKGWGYTF	TGTGCCAGCAACGTGGGGAAGGGATGGGGCTACACCTTC
TRBV28	TRBD1	.	TRBJ1-4	CASSSTLDRDNEKLFF	TGTGCCAGCAGTTCAACCCTAGACAGGGATAATGAAAAACTGTTTTTT
TRBV2	.	.	TRBJ2-3	CASSEGYTQYF	TGTGCCAGCAGTGAGGGATATACGCAGTATTTT
TRBV5-1	TRBD2	.	TRBJ2-1	CASSLMIAGGNEQFF	TGCGCCAGCAGCTTGATGATAGCGGGAGGCAATGAGCAGTTCTTC
TRBV7-9	.	.	TRBJ2-1	CASRSHYGTPEQFF	TGTGCCAGCAGATCGCACTACGGGACCCCTGAGCAGTTCTTC
TRBV19	.	.	TRBJ1-1	CASSQGVVTEAFF	TGTGCCAGTAGTCAAGGGGTAGTCACTGAAGCTTTCTTT
TRBV7-2	TRBD2	.	TRBJ2-1	CASSGGPNNEQFF	TGTGCCTCTAGCGGGGGCCCCAACAATGAGCAGTTCTTC
TRBV5-6	.	.	TRBJ2-3	CASSPGGSTDTQYF	TGTGCCAGCAGCCCGGGTGGGAGCACAGATACGCAGTATTTT
TRBV19	.	.	TRBJ1-3	CASSIEQAGNTIYF	TGTGCCAGTAGTATAGAACAGGCTGGAAACACCATATATTTT
TRBV30	.	once	TRBJ1-6	CAWSPRRLGSPLHF	TGTGCCTGGAGTCCTCGAAGGCTAGGGTCACCCCTCCACTTT
TRBV27	.	once	TRBJ1-1	CASKMTASTEAFF	TGTGCCAGCAAAATGACAGCTTCTACTGAAGCTTTCTTT
TRBV6-5	.	.	TRBJ1-2	CASSYGQQNYGYTF	TGTGCCAGCAGTTACGGGCAGCAAAACTATGGCTACACCTTC
TRBV7-2	TRBD1	.	TRBJ1-5	CASSFTGGEPQHF	TGTGCCAGCAGCTTTACAGGGGGCGAGCCCCAGCATTTT
TRBV5-1	.	.	TRBJ2-5	CASKIFSRGAGETQYF	TGCGCCAGCAAGATTTTTTCACGGGGGGCGGGAGAGACCCAGTACTTC
TRBV5-1	.	once	TRBJ2-2	CASSPWRMNTGELFF	TGCGCCAGCAGCCCCTGGCGGATGAACACCGGGGAGCTGTTTTTT
TRBV5-5	.	.	TRBJ1-4	CASSFQVGIEKLFF	TGTGCCAGCAGCTTCCAAGTAGGGATTGAAAAACTGTTTTTT
TRBV12-3/TRBV12-4	TRBD2	.	TRBJ2-3	CASKAGGPDTQYF	TGTGCCAGCAAGGCGGGAGGGCCAGATACGCAGTATTTT